This paragraph reports one T cell receptor (beta chain). Germline CDR1 and CDR2: MNHEY and SVGAGI. V was clipped by 8 bases and J by 4 bases; unmatched bases: 10. The CDR3 spans 15 residues. This entry comes from a study of blood T cell repertoires in COVID-19. Turning to the study itself: COVID-19 samples from acute and convalescent phases originated in the United States, Italy and Spain.

Libraries were prepared by immunoSEQ multiplex PCR; TCRdb keeps only in-frame clonotypes and omits some of them. Of about 27,000 clones in the sample, over 75% were seen once. This TCR came from a human donor with active COVID-19. The donor label of this sample is uncertain. Sequenced: peripheral blood. The chain links TRBV6-5 to TRBJ2-7, with TRBD1 identical over 11 bases. The CDR3 loop reads CASELLGQGAYEQYF. The DNA for the CDR3 is TGTGCCAGCGAGCTCTTAGGACAGGGGGCGTACGAGCAGTACTTC.